The 18 T cell receptor beta chains below all came from one sample that was sequenced in a study of shared T cell receptors in the human thymus. The repertoire was sequenced with immunoSEQ multiplex PCR; TCRdb's copy has only in-frame clones and lacks some. The profile shows under 850,000 clones, approximately 87% of them singletons. These data were also filed under a second study, of human thymus T cells.

The sequenced sample consisted of thymocytes. All receptors derive from a boy younger than two with a congenital heart defect.

This clone was seen a handful of times. The rearrangement joins TRBV4-1 to TRBJ2-2, with 7 positions matching TRBD2. The CDR3 contains 16 residues. The germline CDR1 and CDR2 sequences are MGHRA and YSYEKL. V shed 5 bases and J 4 bases; nucleotides not matched to a gene: 10. This chain's CDR3 is CASSGREGRGTGELFF. The CDR3 DNA reads TGCGCCAGCAGCGGAAGGGAGGGCCGGGGCACCGGGGAGCTGTTTTTT.

This clone occurred once. The chain employs TRBV30 and TRBJ2-3, with 13 positions matching TRBD2. Germline values: CDR1 GTSNPN, CDR2 SVGIG (reference sequence). The CDR3 spans 14 residues. For the CDR3, the DNA is TGTGCTCCGACTAGCGGGGGGATCACAGATACGCAGTATTTT. Translated: CAPTSGGITDTQYF.

The CDR3 is CASSEAAGAEYEQYF. CDR3 sequence (DNA): TGCGCCAGCAGTGAGGCCGCGGGAGCTGAGTACGAGCAGTACTTC. The chain joins TRBV10-1 to TRBJ2-7; 7 bases are shared with TRBD2. The CDR3 contains 15 residues. Trimming removed 2 bases from V and 4 bases from J; junction bases left unmatched: 8. Germline assignment: CDR1 WNHNN and CDR2 SYGVQD (reference sequence).

CDR3 loop: CALSGFFGYTF. The CDR3 DNA follows: TGTGCCTTGTCAGGGTTTTTCGGCTACACCTTC. This chain joins TRBV5-4 and TRBJ1-2, with D possibly being TRBD1 (5 bases). CDR3 length: 11 residues. V was clipped by 10 bases and J by 8 bases, with 15 bases between them. Looked up from germline, CDR1 is SGHNT and CDR2 is YYREEE (reference sequence).

This chain connects TRBV28 to TRBJ2-1; 11 bases are a match to TRBD2. With 6 bases clipped from V and 5 bases from J, the junction kept 9 bases outside the gene matches. This CDR3 is 16 amino acids long. Germline V gene sequence: CDR1 MDHEN, CDR2 SYDVKM. As DNA, the CDR3 is TGTGCCAGCAGCTTGGGGACTAGCGGATACCACAATGAGCAGTTCTTC. This encodes CASSLGTSGYHNEQFF.

This chain joins TRBV19 and TRBJ1-2; D is possibly TRBD1 (5 bases). There are 14 residues in the CDR3. V was cut by 3 bases and J by 10 bases, with 18 bases left in between. The germline CDR1 and CDR2 sequences are LNHDA and SQIVND (reference sequence). CDR3 loop: CASSISRQRTIYTF. The CDR3 bases are TGTGCCAGTAGTATCTCTAGACAGAGGACAATCTACACCTTC.

The rearrangement uses TRBV28 and TRBJ1-1; TRBD1 matches at 8 bases. The CDR3 covers 16 residues. Per the germline V gene, CDR1 is MDHEN and CDR2 is SYDVKM. Trimming at V came to 8 bases and at J to 0 bases, leaving 11 bases not matched to a gene. CDR3 nucleotide sequence: TGTGCCAGCCGGGACAGGCCTCCTACTATGAACACTGAAGCTTTCTTT. It yields the protein CASRDRPPTMNTEAFF.

The chain employs TRBV4-3 and TRBJ2-7; 7 nucleotides align to TRBD2. Losses at the gene ends were 4 bases for V and 0 bases for J; bases not matched to a gene: 12. Germline V gives CDR1 LGHNA, CDR2 YSLEER. This CDR3 region has 17 residues. The CDR3 sequence: CASSPDPSGLSSYEQYF. The CDR3 DNA sequence: TGCGCCAGCAGCCCAGACCCTAGCGGACTAAGCTCCTACGAGCAGTACTTC.

V usage is TRBV7-2 and J usage is TRBJ1-1; TRBD1 agrees at 9 bases. There are 14 residues in the CDR3. V lost 3 bases, J lost 7 bases, and 6 bases stayed unmatched. Germline-derived CDR1 and CDR2 are SGHTA and FQGNSA. Here the CDR3 reads CASSFRTGDFEAFF. The CDR3 DNA is TGTGCCAGCAGCTTCCGGACAGGGGACTTTGAAGCTTTCTTT.

V and J are TRBV7-2 and TRBJ1-5; 7 bases line up with TRBD1. CDR1 and CDR2 from the germline V gene are SGHTA and FQGNSA. With 3 bases clipped from V and 0 bases from J, the junction kept 5 bases outside the gene matches. The CDR3 extends over 16 amino acids. CDR3 in DNA: TGTGCCAGCAGCTTCCTACAGGGGTATAGCAATCAGCCCCAGCATTTT. This encodes CASSFLQGYSNQPQHF.

V and J are TRBV19 and TRBJ1-2; 9 bases fit TRBD1. CDR3 length: 14 residues. Unmatched junction bases numbered 5, after V lost 5 bases and J lost 4 bases. Per germline, CDR1 LNHDA and CDR2 SQIVND (reference sequence). CDR3 protein: CASSPRQGGYGYTF. CDR3 in DNA: TGTGCCAGTAGTCCCCGACAGGGGGGCTATGGCTACACCTTC.

The chain links TRBV18 to TRBJ2-1; 7 bases fit TRBD2. CDR1 and CDR2 from the germline V gene are KGHSH and LQKENI. V lost 9 bases to trimming and J lost 4 bases; unmatched junction nucleotides: 12. This CDR3 comprises 15 residues. The CDR3 DNA follows: TGTGCCAGGTCCCACGGGGGGTTTCCTTACAATGAGCAGTTCTTC. As protein: CARSHGGFPYNEQFF.

The rearrangement uses TRBV14 and TRBJ2-5; 12 positions agree with TRBD2. Germline V gives CDR1 SGHDN, CDR2 FVKESK. The CDR3 runs to 17 residues. Trimming at V came to 3 bases and at J to 2 bases, leaving 7 bases not matched to a gene. The chain's CDR3 is CASSQAGGLAGQETQYF. The CDR3 coding sequence is TGTGCCAGCAGCCAGGCCGGTGGACTAGCGGGACAAGAGACCCAGTACTTC.

In DNA form, the CDR3 reads TGCGCCAGCAGCTTGGTGGGCAGGCTAGCGGGAGGGCCCATCAAGACCCAGTACTTC. Its translation: CASSLVGRLAGGPIKTQYF. This chain joins TRBV5-1 and TRBJ2-5; 12 bases fit TRBD2. The CDR3 extends over 19 amino acids. Germline V gene lookup returns CDR1 SGHRS and CDR2 YFSETQ. The J segment lost 6 bases and the V segment lost 0 bases, leaving 15 bases of the junction unmatched.

The chain couples TRBV4-1 to TRBJ2-5; the D is unclear. Germline V gene data show CDR1 as MGHRA and CDR2 as YSYEKL. The CDR3 runs 13 residues. Trimming took 5 bases from V and 5 from J, leaving 12 bases between them. This CDR3 reads CASSDLGLETQYF. The CDR3 DNA reads as TGCGCCAGCAGCGACCTTGGGCTGGAGACCCAGTACTTC.

The V call is TRBV28, the J call TRBJ2-7; tentatively, D is TRBD2 (7 bases). The germline V and J ends were trimmed by 3 bases and 6 bases, with 21 bases remaining between them. The CDR3 sequence is 16 residues long. Germline CDR1 MDHEN, CDR2 SYDVKM. CDR3 coding DNA: TGTGCCAGCAGTTTCCCTACTGGGGGGGGACAAAGCGAGCAGTACTTC. As protein: CASSFPTGGGQSEQYF.

This clone occurred a few times. The rearrangement joins TRBV5-1 to TRBJ1-3; 9 bases map to TRBD1. Germline CDR1 SGHRS, CDR2 YFSETQ. The CDR3 runs 13 residues. V lost 3 bases and J lost 8; bases outside the gene matches: 3. CDR3 in DNA: TGCGCCAGCAGCTCGGACAGGGGTGACACCATATATTTT. Translating gives CASSSDRGDTIYF.

The chain recombines TRBV28 with TRBJ2-2; D is uncertain. Germline loops: CDR1 MDHEN, CDR2 SYDVKM. V shed 5 bases and J shed 5 bases, with 6 bases lying between them. This CDR3 comprises 12 residues. As DNA, the CDR3 is TGTGCCAGCAGTCCCAGGACCGGGGAGCTGTTTTTT. This translates into CASSPRTGELFF. Using reference TRBV28 and TRBJ2-2 for the parts outside the CDR3, the full variable domain is DVKVTQSSRYLVKRTGEKVFLECVQDMDHENMFWYRQDPGLGLRLIYFSYDVKMKEKGDIPEGYSVSREKKERFSLILESASTNQTSMYLCASSPRTGELFFGEGSRLTVL.